This TCR beta chain appears in the sequencing data of a study of graft-versus-host responses after intestinal transplantation. The repertoire was sequenced with immunoSEQ multiplex PCR; TCRdb's copy has only in-frame clones and lacks some. The table has about 25,000 clones, around 40% seen once. CDR1 SQVTM and CDR2 ANQGSEA come from the germline V gene. V was pared by 4 bases and J by 6 bases, with 9 bases between. The CDR3 is 11 residues long. Here the sequenced sample was alloreactive CD4+ T cells from a mixed lymphocyte reaction culture, taken before intestinal transplant. Subset described: CFSE-low proliferating T cells sorted from roughly 6-day pre-transplant mixed lymphocyte reaction (GvH or HvG direction). The sequence was collected from a human patient who received an intestinal transplant. The J gene is TRBJ1-2, the V gene TRBV29-1, with D possibly TRBD1 on 5 matching bases. This CDR3 is CSVAGGNGYTF. The CDR3 region has the DNA TGCAGCGTTGCGGGGGGGAATGGCTACACCTTC.